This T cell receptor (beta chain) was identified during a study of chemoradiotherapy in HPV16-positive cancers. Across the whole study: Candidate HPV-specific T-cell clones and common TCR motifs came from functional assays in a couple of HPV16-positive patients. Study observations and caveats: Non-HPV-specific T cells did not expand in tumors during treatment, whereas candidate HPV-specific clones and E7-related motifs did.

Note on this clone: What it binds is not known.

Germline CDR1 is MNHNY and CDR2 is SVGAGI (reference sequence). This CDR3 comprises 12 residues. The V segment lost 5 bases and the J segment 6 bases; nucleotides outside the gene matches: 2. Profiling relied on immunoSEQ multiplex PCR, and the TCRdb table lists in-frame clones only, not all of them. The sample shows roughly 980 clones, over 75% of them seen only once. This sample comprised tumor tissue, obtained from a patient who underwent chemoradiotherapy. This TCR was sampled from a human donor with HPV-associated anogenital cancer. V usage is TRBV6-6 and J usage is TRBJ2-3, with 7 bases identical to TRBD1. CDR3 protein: CASSATGDTQYF. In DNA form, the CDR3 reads TGTGCCAGCAGTGCGACAGGGGATACGCAGTATTTT.